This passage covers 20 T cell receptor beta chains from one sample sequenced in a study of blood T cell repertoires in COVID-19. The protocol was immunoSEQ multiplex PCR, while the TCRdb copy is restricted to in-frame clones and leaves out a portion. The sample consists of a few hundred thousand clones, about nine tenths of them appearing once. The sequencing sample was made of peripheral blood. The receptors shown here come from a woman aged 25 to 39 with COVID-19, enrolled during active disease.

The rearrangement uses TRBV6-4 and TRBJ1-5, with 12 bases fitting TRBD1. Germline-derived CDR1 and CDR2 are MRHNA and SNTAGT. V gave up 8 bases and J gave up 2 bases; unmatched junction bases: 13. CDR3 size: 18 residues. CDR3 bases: TGTGCCAGCCCGGTCCCCGGGACAGGGGGCGAGGGCAATCAGCCCCAGCATTTT. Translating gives CASPVPGTGGEGNQPQHF.

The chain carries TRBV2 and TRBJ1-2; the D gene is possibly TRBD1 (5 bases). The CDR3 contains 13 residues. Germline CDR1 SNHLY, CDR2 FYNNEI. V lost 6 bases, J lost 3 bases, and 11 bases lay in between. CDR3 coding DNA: TGTGCCAGCAGCAGGGTAGGGGACTATGGCTACACCTTC. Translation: CASSRVGDYGYTF.

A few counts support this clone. In nucleotides, the CDR3 is TGCGCCAGCAGCCAGACAGGGGATGAAGCTTTCTTT. As protein: CASSQTGDEAFF. This sequence joins TRBV5-1 and TRBJ1-1; 8 bases match TRBD1. The junction had 3 bases not matched to a gene; V was cut back by 4 bases and J by 7 bases. The CDR3 length is 12 residues. Germline V gene data show CDR1 as SGHRS and CDR2 as YFSETQ.

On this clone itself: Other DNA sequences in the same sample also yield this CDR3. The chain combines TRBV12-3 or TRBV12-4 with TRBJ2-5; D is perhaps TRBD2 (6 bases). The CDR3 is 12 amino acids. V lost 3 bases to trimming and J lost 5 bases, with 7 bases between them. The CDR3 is CASSLSGETQYF. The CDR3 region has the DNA TGTGCCAGCAGTTTGAGCGGGGAGACCCAGTACTTC.

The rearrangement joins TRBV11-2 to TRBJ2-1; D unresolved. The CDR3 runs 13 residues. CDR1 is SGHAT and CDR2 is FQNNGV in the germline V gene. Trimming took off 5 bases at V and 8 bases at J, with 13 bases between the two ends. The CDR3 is CASSPAGTDEQFF. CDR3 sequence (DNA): TGTGCCAGCAGCCCGGCAGGTACCGATGAGCAGTTCTTC.

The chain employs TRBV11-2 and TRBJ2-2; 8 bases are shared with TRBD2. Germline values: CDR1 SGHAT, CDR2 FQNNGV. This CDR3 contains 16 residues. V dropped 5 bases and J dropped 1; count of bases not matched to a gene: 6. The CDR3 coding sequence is TGTGCCAGCAGCCCTCGGAGCGGGGGGAACACCGGGGAGCTGTTTTTT. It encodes CASSPRSGGNTGELFF.

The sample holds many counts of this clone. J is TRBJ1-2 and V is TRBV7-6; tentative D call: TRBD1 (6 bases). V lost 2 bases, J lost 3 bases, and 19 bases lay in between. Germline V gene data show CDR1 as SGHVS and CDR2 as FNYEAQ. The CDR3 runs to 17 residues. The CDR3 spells CASSLRVRGPADYGYTF. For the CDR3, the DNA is TGTGCCAGCAGCTTAAGAGTCAGGGGTCCTGCGGACTATGGCTACACCTTC.

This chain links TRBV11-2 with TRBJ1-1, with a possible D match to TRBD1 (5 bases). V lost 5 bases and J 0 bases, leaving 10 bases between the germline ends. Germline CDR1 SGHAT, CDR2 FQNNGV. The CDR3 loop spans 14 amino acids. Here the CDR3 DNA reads TGTGCCAGCAGCGGCAGGGTAATGAACACTGAAGCTTTCTTT. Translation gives CASSGRVMNTEAFF.

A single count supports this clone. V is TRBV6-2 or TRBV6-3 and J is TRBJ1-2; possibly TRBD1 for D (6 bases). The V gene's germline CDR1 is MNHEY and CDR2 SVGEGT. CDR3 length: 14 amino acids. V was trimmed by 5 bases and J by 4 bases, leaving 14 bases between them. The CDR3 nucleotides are TGTGCCAGCAGTCCCAGAACAGGGATCTATGGCTACACCTTC. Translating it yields CASSPRTGIYGYTF.

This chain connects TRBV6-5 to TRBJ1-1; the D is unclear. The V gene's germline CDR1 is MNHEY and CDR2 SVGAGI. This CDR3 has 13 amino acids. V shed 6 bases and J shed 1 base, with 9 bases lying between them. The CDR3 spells CASSWRWNTEAFF. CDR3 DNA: TGTGCCAGCAGCTGGAGATGGAACACTGAAGCTTTCTTT.

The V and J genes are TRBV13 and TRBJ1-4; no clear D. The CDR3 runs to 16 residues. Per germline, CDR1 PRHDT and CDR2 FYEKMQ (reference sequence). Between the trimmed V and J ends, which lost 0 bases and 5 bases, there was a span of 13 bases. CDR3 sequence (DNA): TGTGCCAGCAGCTTAGGCCCAGGCGCGCGAAATGAAAAACTGTTTTTT. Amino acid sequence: CASSLGPGARNEKLFF.

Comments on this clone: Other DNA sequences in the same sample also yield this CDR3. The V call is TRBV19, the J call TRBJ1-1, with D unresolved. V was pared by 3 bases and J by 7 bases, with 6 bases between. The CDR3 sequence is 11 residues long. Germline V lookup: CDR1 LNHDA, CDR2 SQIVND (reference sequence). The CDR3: CASSIGGEAFF. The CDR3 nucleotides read TGTGCCAGTAGTATTGGCGGTGAAGCTTTCTTT.

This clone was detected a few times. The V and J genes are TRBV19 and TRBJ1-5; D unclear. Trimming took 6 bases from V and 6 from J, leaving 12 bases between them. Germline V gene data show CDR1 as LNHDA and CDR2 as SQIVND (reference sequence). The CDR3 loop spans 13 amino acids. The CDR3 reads CASSLIHGQPQHF. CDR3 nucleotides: TGTGCCAGTAGCCTTATACATGGTCAGCCCCAGCATTTT.

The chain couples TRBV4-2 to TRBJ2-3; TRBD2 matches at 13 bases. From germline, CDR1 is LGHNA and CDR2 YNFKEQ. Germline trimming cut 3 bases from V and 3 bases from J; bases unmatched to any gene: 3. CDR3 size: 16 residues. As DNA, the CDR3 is TGTGCCAGCAGCCAGACTAGCGGGGGGTTAACAGATACGCAGTATTTT. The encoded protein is CASSQTSGGLTDTQYF.

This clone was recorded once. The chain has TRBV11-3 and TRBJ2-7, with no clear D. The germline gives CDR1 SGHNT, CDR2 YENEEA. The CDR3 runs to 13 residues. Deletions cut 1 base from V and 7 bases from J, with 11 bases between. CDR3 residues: CASSLGAPAEQYF. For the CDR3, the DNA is TGTGCCAGCAGCTTAGGGGCCCCAGCTGAGCAGTACTTC.

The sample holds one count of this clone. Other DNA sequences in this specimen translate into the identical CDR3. CDR3 bases: TGCGCCAGCAGCCTGGGAGGCGGTGAGACCCAGTACTTC. Protein product: CASSLGGGETQYF. The chain joins TRBV5-1 to TRBJ2-5; a possible D gene is TRBD2 (6 bases). Trimming pared 4 bases from V and 5 bases from J, leaving 12 bases between. Germline V gene sequence: CDR1 SGHRS, CDR2 YFSETQ. The CDR3 totals 13 residues.

The CDR3 sequence is CASSFGGNTEAFF. CDR3 sequence (DNA): TGTGCCAGCAGCTTCGGGGGTAACACTGAAGCTTTCTTT. The chain carries TRBV11-2 and TRBJ1-1; TRBD1 might be the D (5 bases). This CDR3 is built from 13 residues. V lost 3 bases, J lost 2 bases, and 7 bases lay in between. The germline CDR1 and CDR2 sequences are SGHAT and FQNNGV. Based on the CDR3 plus reference TRBV11-2 and TRBJ1-1, the full variable domain is EAGVAQSPRYKIIEKRQSVAFWCNPISGHATLYWYQQILGQGPKLLIQFQNNGVVDDSQLPKDRFSAERLKGVDSTLKIQPAKLEDSAVYLCASSFGGNTEAFFGQGTRLTVV.

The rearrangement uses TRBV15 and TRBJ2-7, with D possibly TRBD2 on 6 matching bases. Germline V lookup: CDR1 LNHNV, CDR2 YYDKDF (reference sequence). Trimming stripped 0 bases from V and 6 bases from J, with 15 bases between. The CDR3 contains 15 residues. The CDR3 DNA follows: TGTGCCACCAGCAGAGAAGCCGGGACTTTTCGCGAGCAGTACGTC. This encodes CATSREAGTFREQYV.

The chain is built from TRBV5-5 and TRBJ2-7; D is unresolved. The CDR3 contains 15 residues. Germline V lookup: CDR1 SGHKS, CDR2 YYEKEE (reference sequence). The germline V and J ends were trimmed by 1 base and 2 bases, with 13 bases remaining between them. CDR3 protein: CASSLSLSRTYEQYV. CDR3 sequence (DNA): TGTGCCAGCAGCTTGTCTTTGAGCAGGACCTACGAGCAGTACGTC.

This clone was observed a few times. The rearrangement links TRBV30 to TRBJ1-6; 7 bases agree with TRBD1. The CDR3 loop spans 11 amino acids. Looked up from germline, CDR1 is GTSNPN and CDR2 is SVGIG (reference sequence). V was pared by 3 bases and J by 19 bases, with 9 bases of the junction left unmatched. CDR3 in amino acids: CAWSSTGPHHF. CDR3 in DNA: TGTGCCTGGAGCTCGACAGGGCCCCATCACTTT.